One and the same sample provided the 16 T cell receptor beta chains below, sequenced in a study of identifying expanded T cells in peripheral blood (dated by TCRdb to between 2017 and 2020). The library was made by the immunoSEQ multiplex PCR assay. TCRdb obtained this table from immuneACCESS and retained in-frame rearrangements with V and J assigned. These tables miss some clones; where compared with another copy, unresolved V genes account for less than half of the shortfall, and the remainder is unexplained. The sample table records about 90,000 clones; more than 75% of these occur just once. The ten largest clonotypes hold roughly 5.3% of the sample. The sample taken for sequencing was blood. Every receptor here comes from a person aged 18-69 years in good health.

DNA for the CDR3: TGTGCCAGCATAAATACAGATCGTGAGGGGCCGGGGACCCAGTACTTC. It yields the protein CASINTDREGPGTQYF. The gene calls are TRBV7-9 and TRBJ2-5; D is perhaps TRBD1 or TRBD2 (5 bases each). CDR3 length equals 16 residues. V shed 7 bases and J shed 7 bases, with 25 bases lying between them. Germline V gene sequence: CDR1 SEHNR, CDR2 FQNEAQ (reference sequence).

Notes on this clone: One junction end disagrees with the germline gene, perhaps due to a read error. DNA of the CDR3: TGTGCAAGCACGGGTGTGTATGAGCAGTTCTTC. The encoded protein is CASTGVYEQFF. The rearrangement uses TRBV2 and TRBJ2-1; no firm D call. CDR3 size: 11 residues. Germline CDR1 SNHLY, CDR2 FYNNEI.

The chain employs TRBV5-1 and TRBJ1-2; TRBD1 matches at 9 bases. Germline-derived CDR1 and CDR2 are SGHRS and YFSETQ. The V gene end was trimmed by 4 bases and the J gene end by 7 bases; junction bases not matched to a gene: 5. The CDR3 spans 13 residues. DNA of the CDR3: TGCGCCAGCAGCCCCAGGGACAGGGCTGGCTACACCTTC. Protein sequence: CASSPRDRAGYTF.

Only one count was recorded for this clone. The V call is TRBV21-1, the J call TRBJ2-2. TRBV21-1 is annotated as a pseudogene. There are 14 residues in the CDR3. As DNA, the CDR3 is TGTGCCAGCAGCAAAGAGGGTAGTCCCGGGGAGCTGTTTTTT. Encoded protein: CASSKEGSPGELFF.

V gene TRBV6-6 combines with J gene TRBJ1-3, with a weak D call TRBD1 (5 bases). Germline-derived CDR1 and CDR2 are MNHNY and SVGAGI (reference sequence). V was shortened by 5 bases and J by 2 bases, with 13 bases between the two germline ends. This CDR3 spans 15 amino acids. The CDR3 DNA reads TGTGCCAGCAGTAGGGACGTCGGCCCTGGAAACACCATATATTTT. Its translation is CASSRDVGPGNTIYF.

This chain links TRBV7-3 with TRBJ1-2; D may be TRBD1 (6 bases). The V end was cut by 1 base, the J end by 3 bases, with 15 bases between. The V gene's germline CDR1 is SGHTA and CDR2 FQGTGA. The CDR3 runs to 16 residues. DNA for the CDR3: TGTGCCAGCAGCTTAATGGCGGGGGGCGCTGACTATGGCTACACCTTC. This sequence encodes CASSLMAGGADYGYTF.

The DNA for the CDR3 is TGTGCCACCCGGGCCCCGGCTCTCTCCTACAATGAGCAGTTCTTC. Translated, it gives CATRAPALSYNEQFF. The chain carries TRBV15 and TRBJ2-1; D is undetermined. Germline V gene data show CDR1 as LNHNV and CDR2 as YYDKDF (reference sequence). The CDR3 sequence is 15 residues long. V was pared by 8 bases and J by 0 bases, with 14 bases between.

The rearrangement uses TRBV7-8 and TRBJ1-2; the D is unclear. The CDR3 sequence is 12 residues long. V lost 2 bases and J 4 bases, leaving 5 bases between the germline ends. Germline V gene sequence: CDR1 SGHVS, CDR2 FQNEAQ. DNA of the CDR3: TGTGCCAGCAGCTTAATAACCTATGGCTACACCTTC. Amino acids: CASSLITYGYTF. The full variable domain, rest sourced from reference TRBV7-8 and TRBJ1-2, is GAGVSQSPRYKVAKRGQDVALRCDPISGHVSLFWYQQALGQGPEFLTYFQNEAQLDKSGLPSDRFFAERPEGSVSTLKIQRTQQEDSAVYLCASSLITYGYTFGSGTRLTVV.

The chain uses TRBV19 and TRBJ2-1; no reliable D call. CDR1 is LNHDA and CDR2 is SQIVND in the germline V gene (reference sequence). This CDR3 comprises 15 residues. V shed 6 bases and J shed 7 bases, with 19 bases lying between them. DNA for the CDR3: TGTGCCAGTAGCCTAGACACGGGCCGGCCGAATGAGCAGTTCTTC. Protein: CASSLDTGRPNEQFF.

The rearrangement links TRBV6-4 to TRBJ1-2; a weak D match, TRBD1 (5 bases). Deletions cut 5 bases from V and 4 bases from J, with 11 bases between. This CDR3 spans 13 amino acids. Germline CDR1 reads MRHNA; CDR2 reads SNTAGT. CDR3 sequence reads: CASSLGTGYGYTF. In nucleotides, the CDR3 is TGTGCCAGCAGTCTCGGGACGGGCTATGGCTACACCTTC.

V usage is TRBV27 and J usage is TRBJ1-1; no clear D. With 1 base removed from V and 8 bases from J, the gap between germline ends came to 23 bases. This CDR3 has 17 residues. From germline, CDR1 is MNHEY and CDR2 SMNVEV (reference sequence). The CDR3 is CASSLFSRRGGHPEAFF. The DNA for the CDR3 is TGTGCCAGCAGTTTATTTAGTCGGCGGGGTGGCCACCCCGAAGCTTTCTTT.

The gene calls are TRBV5-1 and TRBJ2-7; tentatively, D is TRBD1 (6 bases). Germline V gene sequence: CDR1 SGHRS, CDR2 YFSETQ. Between the trimmed V and J ends, which lost 2 bases and 5 bases, there was a span of 14 bases. The CDR3 contains 14 residues. In DNA, the CDR3 is TGCGCCAGCAGCTTTTCTAGGGGGACCCACGAGCAGTACTTC. Translated, it gives CASSFSRGTHEQYF.

The chain employs TRBV6-1 and TRBJ1-1; D not resolved. The ends were cut back, 0 bases at V and 11 bases at J, with 13 bases in the middle. CDR1 is MNHNS and CDR2 is SASEGT in the germline V gene. The CDR3 spans 13 residues. The DNA of the CDR3 is TGTGCCAGCAGTGAAGCCCCACAGTCGCGGGCTTTCTTT. Protein sequence: CASSEAPQSRAFF.

The CDR3 reads CASSPTLSPMNTEAFF. The CDR3 coding sequence is TGCGCCAGCAGCCCAACTTTGAGTCCTATGAACACTGAAGCTTTCTTT. V usage is TRBV4-3 and J usage is TRBJ1-1, with no clear D. Trimming removed 4 bases from V and 0 bases from J, with 15 bases in between. CDR1 LGHNA and CDR2 YSLEER come from the germline V gene. This CDR3 comprises 16 residues.

The CDR3 coding sequence is TGTGCCAGCAGCTTAGCGGGGGTATTGTACGAGCAGTACTTC. As protein: CASSLAGVLYEQYF. This chain links TRBV11-2 with TRBJ2-7, with D maybe TRBD2 (6 bases). V was shortened by 1 base and J by 4 bases, with 11 bases between the two germline ends. This CDR3 comprises 14 residues. Per the germline V gene, CDR1 is SGHAT and CDR2 is FQNNGV.

The chain carries TRBV11-3 and TRBJ2-5; D tentatively fits TRBD1 or TRBD2 (5 bases each). The V gene's germline CDR1 is SGHNT and CDR2 YENEEA. Trimming removed 5 bases at V and 5 bases at J, with 15 bases between. The CDR3 consists of 14 residues. The CDR3 nucleotides read TGTGCCAGCAGCCCCTCGTTAGAGGGGGAGACCCAGTACTTC. It encodes CASSPSLEGETQYF.